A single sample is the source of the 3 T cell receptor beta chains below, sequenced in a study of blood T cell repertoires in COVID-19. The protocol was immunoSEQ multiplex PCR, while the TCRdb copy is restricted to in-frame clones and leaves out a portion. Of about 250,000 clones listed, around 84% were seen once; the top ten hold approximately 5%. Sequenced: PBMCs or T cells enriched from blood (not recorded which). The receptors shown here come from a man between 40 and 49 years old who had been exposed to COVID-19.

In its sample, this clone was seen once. The CDR3 bases are TGTGCCAGCAGCTTAGGTATTGGGCAGGGTGAAGCTTTCTTT. This codes for CASSLGIGQGEAFF. The chain joins TRBV7-2 to TRBJ1-1, with a tentative D call TRBD1 (5 bases). V was clipped by 1 base and J by 7 bases, with 13 bases between them. From germline, CDR1 is SGHTA and CDR2 FQGNSA. There are 14 residues in the CDR3.

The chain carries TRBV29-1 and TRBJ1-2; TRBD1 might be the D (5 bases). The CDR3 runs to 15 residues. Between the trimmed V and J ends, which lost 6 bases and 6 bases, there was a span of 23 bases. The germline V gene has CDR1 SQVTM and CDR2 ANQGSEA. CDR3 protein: CSVRGLIHDENGYTF. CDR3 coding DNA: TGCAGCGTGCGGGGCCTAATCCATGACGAGAATGGCTACACCTTC.

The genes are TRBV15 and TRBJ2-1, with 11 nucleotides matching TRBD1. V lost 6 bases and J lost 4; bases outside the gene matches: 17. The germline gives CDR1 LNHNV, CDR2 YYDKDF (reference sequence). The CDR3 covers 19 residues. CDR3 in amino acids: CATRWDRGDTSGTYNEQFF. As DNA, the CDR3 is TGTGCCACCAGATGGGACAGGGGGGATACTAGCGGCACTTACAATGAGCAGTTCTTC.